This entry lists 3 T cell receptor beta chains sequenced from one sample in a study of blood T cell repertoires in COVID-19. Assay: immunoSEQ multiplex PCR; the TCRdb copy retains only in-frame clones and omits some. The sample contains under 200,000 clones, roughly nine tenths of which appear only once. The source material was peripheral blood. The receptors here all came from a woman in her 70s with acute or convalescent COVID-19.

Of note for this clone: Other DNA sequences in this specimen translate into the identical CDR3. This chain's CDR3 is CSVEDFRGGEAFF. The DNA of the CDR3 is TGCAGCGTTGAAGACTTTAGGGGGGGTGAAGCTTTCTTT. The J gene is TRBJ1-1, the V gene TRBV29-1; D possibly corresponds to TRBD1 (6 bases). Deletions cut 0 bases from V and 7 bases from J, with 12 bases between. The CDR3 covers 13 residues. Looked up from germline, CDR1 is SQVTM and CDR2 is ANQGSEA.

Comments on this clone: Other DNA sequences in the sample encode the same CDR3. This chain joins TRBV6-5 and TRBJ1-5; 8 bases align to TRBD1. Trimming took 4 bases from V and 4 from J; bases not matched to a gene: 3. The CDR3 sequence is 14 residues long. Germline CDR1 is MNHEY and CDR2 is SVGAGI. CDR3 protein: CASSLDRVNQPQHF. CDR3 DNA: TGTGCCAGCAGTTTGGACAGGGTGAATCAGCCCCAGCATTTT.

This rearrangement joins TRBV19 to TRBJ2-7, with 9 positions matching TRBD2. Germline CDR1 reads LNHDA; CDR2 reads SQIVND (reference sequence). This CDR3 has 16 residues. V was pared by 6 bases and J by 2 bases, with 11 bases of the junction left unmatched. This CDR3 reads CASRSSVASGTYEQYF. The CDR3 region has the DNA TGTGCCAGTAGAAGCTCAGTCGCTAGCGGGACCTACGAGCAGTACTTC.